The T cell receptor beta chain under discussion was sequenced for a study of blood T cell repertoires in COVID-19. Turning to the study itself: The origin of the acute and convalescent COVID-19 samples was the United States, Italy and Spain.

The CDR3 has 15 amino acids. Germline loops: CDR1 LGHDT, CDR2 YNNKEL (reference sequence). V was shortened by 0 bases and J by 3 bases, with 9 bases between the two germline ends. The authors' processing: Reference gene primer amplification gave estimated nucleated cell counts. Here immunoSEQ multiplex PCR was the method, and the copy in TCRdb shows in-frame clones only, minus some. The DNA was the basis for D and trimming; V, J and clone size are from that table. The table shows about 39,000 clones, with 80% to 90% occurring only once. This TCR derives from a man in his fifties with active or convalescent COVID-19. J is TRBJ1-5 and V is TRBV3-1 (or the pseudogene TRBV3-2); D not resolved. Sequencing was performed on peripheral blood. The DNA of the CDR3 is TGTGCCAGCAGCCAAGACCCAGGACTCAATCAGCCCCAGCATTTT. Translation gives CASSQDPGLNQPQHF.